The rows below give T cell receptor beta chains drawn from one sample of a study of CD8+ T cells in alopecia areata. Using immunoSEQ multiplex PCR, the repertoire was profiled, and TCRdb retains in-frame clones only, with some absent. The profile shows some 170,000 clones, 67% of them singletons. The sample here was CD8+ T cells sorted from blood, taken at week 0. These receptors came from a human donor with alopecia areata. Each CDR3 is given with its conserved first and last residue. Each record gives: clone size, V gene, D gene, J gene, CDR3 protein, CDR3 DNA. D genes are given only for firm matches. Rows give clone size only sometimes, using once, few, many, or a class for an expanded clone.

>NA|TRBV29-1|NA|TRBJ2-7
CSVVAEGAYEQYF
TGCAGCGTTGTAGCGGAGGGGGCCTACGAGCAGTACTTC
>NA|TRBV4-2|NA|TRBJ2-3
CASSQDSGGSTDTQYF
TGTGCCAGCAGCCAAGATTCCGGAGGGAGCACAGATACGCAGTATTTT
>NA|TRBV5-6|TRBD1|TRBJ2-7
CASSSGTGGYEQYF
TGTGCCAGCAGCTCCGGGACAGGGGGTTACGAGCAGTACTTC
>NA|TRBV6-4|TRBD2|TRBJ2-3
CASSEASGADTQYF
TGTGCCAGCAGTGAGGCTAGCGGGGCAGATACGCAGTATTTT
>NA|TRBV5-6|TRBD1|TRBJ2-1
CASSLSGTGYNEQFF
TGTGCCAGCAGCTTGTCCGGGACAGGGTACAATGAGCAGTTCTTC
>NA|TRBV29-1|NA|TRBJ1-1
CSVGFHGGATEAFF
TGCAGCGTTGGGTTTCATGGGGGTGCCACTGAAGCTTTCTTT
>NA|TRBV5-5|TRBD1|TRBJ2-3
CASNRDSATDTQYF
TGTGCCAGCAACCGGGACAGCGCCACAGATACGCAGTATTTT
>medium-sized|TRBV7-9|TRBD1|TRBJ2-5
CASIRGDRVVETQYF
TGTGCCAGCATCCGCGGGGACAGGGTGGTCGAGACCCAGTACTTC
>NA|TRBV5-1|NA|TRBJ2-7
CASSLEVGGYEQYF
TGCGCCAGCAGCTTGGAAGTGGGGGGATACGAGCAGTACTTC
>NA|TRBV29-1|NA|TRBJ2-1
CSVPKDNEQFF
TGCAGCGTTCCAAAAGACAATGAGCAGTTCTTC
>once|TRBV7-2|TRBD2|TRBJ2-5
CASSLIASGQETQYF
TGTGCCAGCAGCTTAATAGCTAGCGGCCAAGAGACCCAGTACTTC
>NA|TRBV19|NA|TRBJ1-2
CASSYLTRGPYGYTF
TGTGCCAGTTCCTACCTTACCCGGGGGCCATATGGCTACACCTTC
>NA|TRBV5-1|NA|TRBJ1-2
CARLTAGYGYTF
TGCGCCAGGCTGACCGCTGGCTATGGCTACACCTTC
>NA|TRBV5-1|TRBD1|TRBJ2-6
CASRRDRPISGANVLTF
TGCGCCAGCAGGAGGGACAGACCCATCTCTGGGGCCAACGTCCTGACTTTC
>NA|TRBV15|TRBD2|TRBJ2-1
CATLRGASYNEQFF
TGTGCCACCCTGCGGGGGGCCTCCTACAATGAGCAGTTCTTC
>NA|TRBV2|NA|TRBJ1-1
CARTDPGTNTEAFF
TGTGCCAGGACCGACCCCGGCACGAACACTGAAGCTTTCTTT
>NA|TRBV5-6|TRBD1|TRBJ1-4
CASSMGTGNEKLFF
TGTGCCAGCAGCATGGGGACAGGGAATGAAAAACTGTTTTTT
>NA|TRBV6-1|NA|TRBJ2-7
CASREDLGTDEQYF
TGTGCCAGCAGGGAGGACCTTGGGACTGACGAGCAGTACTTC
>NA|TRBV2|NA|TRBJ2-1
CASSDIGNEQFF
TGTGCCAGCAGTGATATTGGGAATGAGCAGTTCTTC
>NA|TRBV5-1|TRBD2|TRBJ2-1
CASSLDLAGVEQFF
TGCGCCAGCAGCTTGGACCTAGCGGGGGTTGAGCAGTTCTTC
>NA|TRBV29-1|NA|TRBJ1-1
CSVLDKNTEAFF
TGCAGCGTTCTGGACAAGAACACTGAAGCTTTCTTT
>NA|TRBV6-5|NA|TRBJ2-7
CASSRRDKPYEQYF
TGTGCCAGCAGCCGCCGGGACAAACCCTACGAGCAGTACTTC
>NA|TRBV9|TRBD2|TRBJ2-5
CASSFGSGGEETQYF
TGTGCCAGCAGCTTCGGCAGCGGGGGGGAAGAGACCCAGTACTTC